The entry below describes one T cell receptor beta chain. This record comes from a study of blood T cell repertoires in COVID-19. For the study at large: The United States, Italy and Spain supplied acute and convalescent COVID-19 samples.

The table came from immunoSEQ multiplex PCR; TCRdb's copy has only in-frame clones and leaves some out. The sample has approximately 230,000 clones, 70% to 90% seen once. The origin of this receptor is a woman aged 50 to 60 with acute COVID-19. Sequencing was done on a sample of PBMCs or T cells enriched from blood (not recorded which).

The CDR3 nucleotides are TGTGCCAGCAGTTTATATATAGCGGGAAGATCCGGGGAGCTGTTTTTT. Protein: CASSLYIAGRSGELFF. This sequence joins TRBV28 and TRBJ2-2, with 8 nucleotides matching TRBD2. The length of the CDR3 is 16 residues. V dropped 1 base and J dropped 6; count of bases not matched to a gene: 7. The germline gives CDR1 MDHEN, CDR2 SYDVKM.